This is a list of T cell receptor beta chains from one sample in a study of CD8 T cells in Susac syndrome. TCRdb fed the immunoSEQ multiplex PCR reads into MiXCR, producing one record per CDR3 protein. The data contain some 150,000 distinct CDR3 sequences, 85% to 95% of them singletons. Specimen: CD4+ T cells from PBMCs. These receptors were taken from a human donor with Susac syndrome. The CDR3 runs from the conserved cysteine through the conserved F or W. Fields, in order: V gene, clone size, J gene, D gene, CDR3 length, CDR3 protein, CDR3 DNA. The D gene is left open where the match is weak. The size entry is marked missing in some rows and otherwise reads once, few, many or a size class.

V: TRBV6-6; size: NA; J: TRBJ2-1; D: NA; length: 13; CDR3: CASSYSGPGEQFF; DNA: TGTGCCAGCAGTTACTCGGGCCCTGGGGAGCAGTTCTTC
V: TRBV18; size: NA; J: TRBJ1-5; D: NA; length: 15; CDR3: CASSPGADSNQPQHF; DNA: TGTGCCAGCTCACCAGGGGCAGACAGCAATCAGCCCCAGCATTTT
V: TRBV12-3/TRBV12-4; size: NA; J: TRBJ1-1; D: NA; length: 15; CDR3: CASRQQGLGNTEAFF; DNA: TGTGCCAGCCGACAACAGGGACTGGGGAACACTGAAGCTTTCTTT
V: TRBV27; size: NA; J: TRBJ2-4; D: TRBD2; length: 21; CDR3: CASISTESGGHPGLAKNIQYF; DNA: TGTGCCAGCATCTCAACTGAAAGCGGGGGGCACCCGGGGCTAGCCAAAAACATTCAGTACTTC
V: TRBV25-1; size: NA; J: TRBJ2-2; D: NA; length: 14; CDR3: CASRGQGMTGELFF; DNA: TGTGCCAGTCGGGGCCAGGGGATGACCGGGGAGCTGTTTTTT
V: TRBV14; size: NA; J: TRBJ1-1; D: NA; length: 15; CDR3: CASSFGPAGNTEAFF; DNA: TGTGCCAGCAGTTTTGGCCCTGCGGGGAACACTGAAGCTTTCTTT
V: TRBV27; size: NA; J: TRBJ2-3; D: TRBD2; length: 18; CDR3: CASSLWRASGGSTDTQYF; DNA: TGTGCCAGCAGTTTGTGGCGTGCTAGCGGGGGAAGCACAGATACGCAGTATTTT
V: TRBV9; size: once; J: TRBJ2-5; D: TRBD1; length: 14; CDR3: CASSVQGARETQYF; DNA: TGTGCCAGCAGCGTACAGGGGGCTCGAGAGACCCAGTACTTC
V: TRBV2; size: NA; J: TRBJ1-1; D: NA; length: 13; CDR3: CASVEALVTEAFF; DNA: TGTGCCAGCGTTGAGGCACTAGTCACTGAAGCTTTCTTT
V: TRBV7-9; size: NA; J: TRBJ2-3; D: NA; length: 13; CDR3: CASSSGGADTQYF; DNA: TGTGCCAGCAGCTCTGGGGGCGCAGATACGCAGTATTTT
V: TRBV3-1; size: NA; J: TRBJ1-4; D: NA; length: 12; CDR3: CASSPRGEKLFF; DNA: TGTGCCAGCAGCCCCCGCGGTGAAAAACTGTTTTTT